A selection of T cell receptor beta chains follows, all from one sample in a study of blood T cell repertoires in COVID-19. Sequencing was performed with immunoSEQ multiplex PCR; in TCRdb, only in-frame clones are kept and a portion is missing. The table includes about 160,000 clones, around 85% detected once. Sequencing was performed on peripheral blood. These receptors were collected from a human donor with acute or convalescent COVID-19. The donor label of this sample is uncertain. CDR3s include the opening cysteine and the closing phenylalanine or tryptophan. Each record gives: V gene, J gene, D gene, clone size, CDR3 protein, CDR3 DNA. The D gene is left open where the match is weak. The listing skips clone size in some rows; elsewhere it reads once, few, many or a size class.

>TRBV6-5|TRBJ2-1|.|.
CASSYGLYNEQFF
TGTGCCAGCAGTTACGGGCTATACAATGAGCAGTTCTTC
>TRBV14|TRBJ2-3|.|.
CASSQGGPLTDTQYF
TGTGCCAGCAGCCAAGGGGGCCCCCTCACAGATACGCAGTATTTT
>TRBV19|TRBJ2-7|TRBD1|.
CASSAGQGATYEQYF
TGTGCCAGTAGTGCGGGACAGGGGGCGACCTACGAGCAGTACTTC
>TRBV6-5|TRBJ2-7|TRBD2|.
CASSRREAGAYEQYF
TGTGCCAGCAGTCGAAGGGAGGCGGGAGCCTACGAGCAGTACTTC
>TRBV7-8|TRBJ1-2|TRBD1|.
CASSLGLTGGAGYTF
TGTGCCAGCAGCTTAGGTCTCACAGGGGGCGCCGGCTACACCTTC
>TRBV4-1|TRBJ1-6|TRBD1|.
CASSQDGTGVSPLHF
TGCGCCAGCAGCCAAGATGGGACAGGGGTGTCACCCCTCCACTTT
>TRBV29-1|TRBJ1-1|TRBD1|.
CSVTQRTGGNTEAFF
TGCAGCGTTACGCAGAGGACAGGGGGAAACACTGAAGCTTTCTTT
>TRBV4-1|TRBJ2-5|TRBD2|.
CASSQAGTSAFQYF
TGCGCCAGCAGCCAAGCCGGGACTAGCGCCTTTCAGTACTTC
>TRBV6-5|TRBJ1-1|.|once
CASSFQGEAFF
TGTGCCAGCAGCTTCCAGGGGGAAGCTTTCTTT
>TRBV9|TRBJ1-3|.|.
CASRGGGNTIYF
TGTGCCAGCAGAGGGGGTGGAAACACCATATATTTT